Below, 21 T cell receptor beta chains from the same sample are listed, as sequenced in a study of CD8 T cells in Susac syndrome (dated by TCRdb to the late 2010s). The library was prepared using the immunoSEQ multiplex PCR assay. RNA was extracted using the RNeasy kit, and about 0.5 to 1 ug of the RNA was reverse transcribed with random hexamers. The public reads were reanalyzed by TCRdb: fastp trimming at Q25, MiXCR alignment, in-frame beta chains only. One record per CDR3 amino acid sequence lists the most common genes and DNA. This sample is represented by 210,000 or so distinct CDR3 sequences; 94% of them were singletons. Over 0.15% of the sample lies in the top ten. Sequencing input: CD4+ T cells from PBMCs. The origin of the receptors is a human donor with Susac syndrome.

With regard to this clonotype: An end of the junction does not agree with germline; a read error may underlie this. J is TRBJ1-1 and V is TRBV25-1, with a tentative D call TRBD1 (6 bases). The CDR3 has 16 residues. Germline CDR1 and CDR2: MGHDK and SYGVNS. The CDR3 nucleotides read TGTGCCAGCAGTGAGGACCGGACAGACACGAACGCTGAAGCTTTCTTT. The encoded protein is CASSEDRTDTNAEAFF.

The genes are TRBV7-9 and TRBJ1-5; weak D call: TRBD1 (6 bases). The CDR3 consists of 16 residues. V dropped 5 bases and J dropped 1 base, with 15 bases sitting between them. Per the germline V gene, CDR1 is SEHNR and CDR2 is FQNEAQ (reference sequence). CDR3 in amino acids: CASSEGGRGSNQPQHF. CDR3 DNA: TGTGCCAGCAGCGAGGGGGGACGAGGGAGCAATCAGCCCCAGCATTTT.

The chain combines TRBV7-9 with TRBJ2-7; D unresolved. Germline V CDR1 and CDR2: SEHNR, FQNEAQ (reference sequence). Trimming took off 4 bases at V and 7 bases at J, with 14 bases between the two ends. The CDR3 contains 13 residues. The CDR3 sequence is CASSSRNVEEQYF. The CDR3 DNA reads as TGTGCCAGCAGCTCTCGGAACGTCGAAGAGCAGTACTTC. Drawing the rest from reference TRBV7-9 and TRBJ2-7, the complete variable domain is DTGVSQNPRHKITKRGQNVTFRCDPISEHNRLYWYRQTLGQGPEFLTYFQNEAQLEKSRLLSDRFSAERPKGSFSTLEIQRTEQGDSAMYLCASSSRNVEEQYFGPGTRLTVT.

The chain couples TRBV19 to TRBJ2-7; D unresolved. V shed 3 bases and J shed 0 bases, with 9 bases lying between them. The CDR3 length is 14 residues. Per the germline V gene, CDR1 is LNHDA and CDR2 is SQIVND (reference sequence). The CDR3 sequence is CASSITASSYEQYF. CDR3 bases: TGTGCCAGTAGTATTACGGCAAGCTCCTACGAGCAGTACTTC. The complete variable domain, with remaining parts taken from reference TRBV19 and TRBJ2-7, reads DGGITQSPKYLFRKEGQNVTLSCEQNLNHDAMYWYRQDPGQGLRLIYYSQIVNDFQKGDIAEGYSVSREKKESFPLTVTSAQKNPTAFYLCASSITASSYEQYFGPGTRLTVT.

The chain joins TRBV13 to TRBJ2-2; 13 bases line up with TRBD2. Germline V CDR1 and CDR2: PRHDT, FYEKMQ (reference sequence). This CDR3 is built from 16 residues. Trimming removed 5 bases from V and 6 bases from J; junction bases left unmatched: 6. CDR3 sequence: CASSRTSGGLPGELFF. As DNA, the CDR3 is TGTGCCAGCAGCCGGACTAGCGGGGGCCTTCCCGGGGAGCTGTTTTTT.

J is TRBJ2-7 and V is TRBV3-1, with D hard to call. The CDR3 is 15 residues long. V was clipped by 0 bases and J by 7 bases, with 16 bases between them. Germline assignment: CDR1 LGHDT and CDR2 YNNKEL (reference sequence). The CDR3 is CASSQEGQKFPEQYF. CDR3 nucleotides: TGTGCCAGCAGCCAAGAAGGGCAAAAATTCCCAGAGCAGTACTTC.

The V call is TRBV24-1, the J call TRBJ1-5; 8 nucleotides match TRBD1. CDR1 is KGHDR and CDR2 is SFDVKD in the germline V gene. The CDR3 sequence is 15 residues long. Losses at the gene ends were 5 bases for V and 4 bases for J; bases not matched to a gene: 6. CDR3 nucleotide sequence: TGTGCCACCAGTGGCGCAGGGGGCGGAAATCAGCCCCAGCATTTT. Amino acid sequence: CATSGAGGGNQPQHF.

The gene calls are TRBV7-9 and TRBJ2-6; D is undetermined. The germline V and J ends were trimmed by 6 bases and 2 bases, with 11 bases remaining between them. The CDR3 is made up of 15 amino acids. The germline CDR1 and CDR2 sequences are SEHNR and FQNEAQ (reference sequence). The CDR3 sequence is CASSISVPGANVLTF. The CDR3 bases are TGTGCCAGCAGTATCTCCGTACCTGGGGCCAACGTCCTGACTTTC.

CDR3 amino acids: CASSLGGGLNTEAFF. CDR3 coding DNA: TGTGCCAGCAGCTTAGGCGGGGGGCTGAACACTGAAGCTTTCTTT. The rearrangement joins TRBV7-3 to TRBJ1-1; possibly TRBD1 for D (6 bases). The CDR3 contains 15 residues. The germline V gene has CDR1 SGHTA and CDR2 FQGTGA. The V and J ends lost 2 bases and 0 bases respectively, with 10 bases between them.

CDR3 DNA sequence: TGTGCCAGCAGCCCGCTAGCGGGGGGGTCGGATGAGCAGTTCTTC. Its protein product is CASSPLAGGSDEQFF. The chain recombines TRBV3-1 with TRBJ2-1; 12 bases match TRBD2. The CDR3 loop spans 15 amino acids. V was clipped by 4 bases and J by 8 bases; unmatched bases: 6. Germline assignment: CDR1 LGHDT and CDR2 YNNKEL (reference sequence).

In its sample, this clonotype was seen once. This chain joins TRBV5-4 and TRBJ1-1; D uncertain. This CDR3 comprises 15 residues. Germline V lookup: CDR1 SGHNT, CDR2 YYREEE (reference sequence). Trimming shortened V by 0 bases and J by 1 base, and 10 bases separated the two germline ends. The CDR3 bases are TGTGCCAGCAGCTTGGACTACAGCGGGAACACTGAAGCTTTCTTT. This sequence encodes CASSLDYSGNTEAFF.

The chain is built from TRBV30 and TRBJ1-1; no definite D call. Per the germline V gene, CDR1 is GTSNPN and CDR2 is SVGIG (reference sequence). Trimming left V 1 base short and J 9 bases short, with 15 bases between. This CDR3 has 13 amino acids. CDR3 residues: CAWSGGWVRKAFF. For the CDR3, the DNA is TGTGCCTGGAGTGGTGGATGGGTCCGAAAAGCTTTCTTT.

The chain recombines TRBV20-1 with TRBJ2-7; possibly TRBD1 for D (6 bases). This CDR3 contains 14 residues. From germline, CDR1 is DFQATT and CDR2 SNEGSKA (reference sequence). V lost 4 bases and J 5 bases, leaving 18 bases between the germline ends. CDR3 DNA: TGCAGTGCTAAGAGGAGGTGGGGGCGGCACGAGCAGTACTTC. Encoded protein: CSAKRRWGRHEQYF.

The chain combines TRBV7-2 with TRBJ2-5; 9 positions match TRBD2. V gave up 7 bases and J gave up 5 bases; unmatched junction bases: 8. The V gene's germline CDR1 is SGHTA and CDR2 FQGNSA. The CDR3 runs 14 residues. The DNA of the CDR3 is TGTGCCAGCACCCCTAGCGGGGTGGTGGAGACCCAGTACTTC. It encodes CASTPSGVVETQYF.

For the CDR3, the DNA is TGTGCCAGCTCACAACGGGACAGGGGACCCAATGAGCAGTTCTTC. Residues: CASSQRDRGPNEQFF. The chain joins TRBV18 to TRBJ2-1; the match to TRBD1 covers 10 bases. The CDR3 is 15 amino acids. V was pared by 4 bases and J by 6 bases, with 6 bases of the junction left unmatched. CDR1 and CDR2 (germline): KGHSH, LQKENI. The full variable domain, its missing parts supplied by reference TRBV18 and TRBJ2-1, is NAGVMQNPRHLVRRRGQEARLRCSPMKGHSHVYWYRQLPEEGLKFMVYLQKENIIDESGMPKERFSAEFPKEGPSILRIQQVVRGDSAAYFCASSQRDRGPNEQFFGPGTRLTVL.

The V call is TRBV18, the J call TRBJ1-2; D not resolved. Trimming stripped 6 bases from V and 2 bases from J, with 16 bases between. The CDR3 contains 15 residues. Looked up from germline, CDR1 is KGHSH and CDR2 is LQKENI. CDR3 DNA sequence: TGTGCCAGCTCGCCTCCTGAGGCTCGCAACTATGGCTACACCTTC. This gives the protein CASSPPEARNYGYTF. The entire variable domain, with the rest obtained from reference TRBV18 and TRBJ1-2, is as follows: NAGVMQNPRHLVRRRGQEARLRCSPMKGHSHVYWYRQLPEEGLKFMVYLQKENIIDESGMPKERFSAEFPKEGPSILRIQQVVRGDSAAYFCASSPPEARNYGYTFGSGTRLTVV.

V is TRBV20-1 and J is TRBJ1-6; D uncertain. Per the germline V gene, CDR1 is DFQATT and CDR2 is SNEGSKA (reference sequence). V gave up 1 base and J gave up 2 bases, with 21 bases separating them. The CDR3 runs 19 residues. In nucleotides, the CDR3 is TGCAGTGCTAGAGTGGAAGGCGACTGGTTGGGGACCTATAATTCACCCCTCCACTTT. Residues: CSARVEGDWLGTYNSPLHF.

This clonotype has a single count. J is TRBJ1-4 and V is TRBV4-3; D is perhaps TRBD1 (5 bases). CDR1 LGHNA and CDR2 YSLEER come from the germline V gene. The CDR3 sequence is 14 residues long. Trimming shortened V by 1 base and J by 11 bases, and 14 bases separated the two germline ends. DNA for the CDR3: TGCGCCAGCAGCCAAGGAGGCACCCGGGACAAACTGTTTTTT. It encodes CASSQGGTRDKLFF.

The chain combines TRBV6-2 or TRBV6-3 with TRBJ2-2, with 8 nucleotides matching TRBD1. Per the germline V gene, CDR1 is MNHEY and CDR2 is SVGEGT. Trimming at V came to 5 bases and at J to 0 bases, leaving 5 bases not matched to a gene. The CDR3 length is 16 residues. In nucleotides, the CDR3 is TGTGCCAGCAGTGGATCAGGGGGCACGAACACCGGGGAGCTGTTTTTT. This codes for CASSGSGGTNTGELFF.

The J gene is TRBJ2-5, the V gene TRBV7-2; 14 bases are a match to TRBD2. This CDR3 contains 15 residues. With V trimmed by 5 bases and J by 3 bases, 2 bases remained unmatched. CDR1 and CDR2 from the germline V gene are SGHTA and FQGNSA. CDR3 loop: CASSTGLAGEETQYF. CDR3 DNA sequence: TGTGCCAGCAGCACGGGACTAGCGGGGGAAGAGACCCAGTACTTC.

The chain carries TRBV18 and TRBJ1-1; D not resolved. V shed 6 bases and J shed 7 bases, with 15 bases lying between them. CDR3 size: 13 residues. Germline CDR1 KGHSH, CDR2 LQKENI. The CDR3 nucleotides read TGTGCCAGCTCCCCGATTCCCAGCTTTGAAGCTTTCTTT. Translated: CASSPIPSFEAFF.